This T cell receptor beta chain was sequenced for a study of OX40 agonist ivuxolimab in advanced cancers. Remarks on this clone: As yet, its antigen is unknown.

The assay was immunoSEQ multiplex PCR, and TCRdb's table has in-frame clones only and misses some. The sample has tens of thousands of clones, around 87% seen once. Study-level points and caveats: The study found that CD8+ T cells averaged more expanded clones than CD4+.

Here the sequenced sample was CD4+ or CD8+ T cells sorted from blood, taken in a trial of the OX40 agonist ivuxolimab. The sequence was collected from an adult with an advanced solid tumor such as melanoma, head and neck, liver or kidney cancer.

DNA of the CDR3: TGTGCCAGCACCTCGGGTTCAACCTATGGCTACACCTTC. This encodes CASTSGSTYGYTF. J is TRBJ1-2 and V is TRBV2; no clear D gene. Trimming stripped 7 bases from V and 4 bases from J, with 13 bases between. The germline CDR1 and CDR2 sequences are SNHLY and FYNNEI. The CDR3 spans 13 residues.